Listed here are 31 T cell receptor beta chains from one sample, sequenced in a study of early T cells in non-severe SARS-CoV-2 infection. TCRdb passed the 5' RACE reads through MiXCR, listing each CDR3 protein once. The repertoire has 55,000 or so distinct CDR3 sequences, roughly 12% of them found once; the top ten carry 10%. Input material: whole blood. The receptor set was obtained from an adult who was a healthcare worker with PCR-confirmed SARS-CoV-2 infection or an uninfected control (not recorded which).

This clonotype was recorded many times. This chain connects TRBV3-1 to TRBJ1-5; D not resolved. The CDR3 totals 15 residues. CDR1 is LGHDT, CDR2 YNNKEL, per germline (reference sequence). Trimming removed 0 bases at V and 1 base at J, with 7 bases between. CDR3 sequence: CASSQDTQSNQPQHF. The CDR3, as DNA: TGTGCCAGCAGCCAAGATACACAAAGCAATCAGCCCCAGCATTTT. The full variable domain, its missing parts supplied by reference TRBV3-1 and TRBJ1-5, is DTAVSQTPKYLVTQMGNDKSIKCEQNLGHDTMYWYKQDSKKFLKIMFSYNNKELIINETVPNRFSPKSPDKAHLNLHINSLELGDSAVYFCASSQDTQSNQPQHFGDGTRLSIL.

This clonotype was observed at least ten times. One end of the junction is discordant with germline, which a read error may explain. The chain combines TRBV29-1 with TRBJ2-5; D gene ambiguous. From germline, CDR1 is SQVTM and CDR2 ANQGSEA. The CDR3 has 9 residues. The CDR3 protein is CSVERQEHF. The CDR3 bases are TGCAGCGTTGAAAGGCAGGAACACTTC.

This clonotype has a count of ten or more. The rearrangement uses TRBV14 and TRBJ2-7, with a weak D call TRBD2 (6 bases). The ends were cut back, 5 bases at V and 0 bases at J, with 14 bases in the middle. Germline V gives CDR1 SGHDN, CDR2 FVKESK. This CDR3 contains 15 residues. CDR3 DNA sequence: TGTGCCAGCAGCTCCGGACGGAGGGGCTCCTACGAGCAGTACTTC. This translates into CASSSGRRGSYEQYF.

There are a few counts of this clonotype. The V call is TRBV5-1, the J call TRBJ1-5; 8 positions agree with TRBD1. Looked up from germline, CDR1 is SGHRS and CDR2 is YFSETQ. V lost 2 bases to trimming and J lost 4 bases; unmatched junction nucleotides: 5. The CDR3 is 15 amino acids. Here the CDR3 DNA reads TGCGCCAGCAGCTTCCGGACAGGGCCGAATCAGCCCCAGCATTTT. It translates to CASSFRTGPNQPQHF.

The table lists this clonotype with a few counts. CDR3 DNA sequence: TGTGCCAGCAGCGAACTCGCAGGGGGCAATCAGCCCCAGCATTTT. This sequence encodes CASSELAGGNQPQHF. The chain uses TRBV28 and TRBJ1-5; a weak D match, TRBD1 (6 bases). CDR1 MDHEN and CDR2 SYDVKM come from the germline V gene. Trimming removed 6 bases at V and 2 bases at J, with 14 bases between. This CDR3 contains 15 residues.

The chain couples TRBV20-1 to TRBJ2-1, with 7 bases fitting TRBD1. The trim removed 6 bases at V and 5 bases at J, leaving 10 bases unmatched. The CDR3 totals 14 residues. CDR1 and CDR2 from the germline V gene are DFQATT and SNEGSKA (reference sequence). DNA for the CDR3: TGCAGTGCCTCGACAGGGCCCCCTAACAATGAGCAGTTCTTC. Protein product: CSASTGPPNNEQFF.

This clonotype appeared a few times. The rearrangement uses TRBV5-1 and TRBJ2-2; TRBD2 agrees at 13 bases. The CDR3 length is 16 residues. The germline CDR1 and CDR2 sequences are SGHRS and YFSETQ. Trimming removed 4 bases from V and 4 bases from J; junction bases left unmatched: 4. CDR3 nucleotide sequence: TGCGCCAGCAGCCTGGGACTAGCGGGAATCACCGGGGAGCTGTTTTTT. It is translated as CASSLGLAGITGELFF.

This clonotype appeared many times. V and J are TRBV10-3 and TRBJ1-6; D is perhaps TRBD1 (5 bases). CDR3 length: 12 amino acids. The ends were cut back, 2 bases at V and 15 bases at J, with 11 bases in the middle. CDR1 and CDR2 (germline): ENHRY, SYGVKD. CDR3 sequence: CAISEAEGNLHF. CDR3 nucleotides: TGTGCCATCAGTGAGGCCGAGGGGAACCTCCACTTT.

V gene TRBV5-1 combines with J gene TRBJ1-5, with D possibly matching TRBD1 (5 bases). The CDR3 extends over 16 amino acids. Trimming cost V 1 base and J 1 base, with 12 bases left between them. CDR1 is SGHRS, CDR2 YFSETQ, per germline. DNA for the CDR3: TGCGCCAGCAGCTTGCAGGGAATCGGGAGCAATCAGCCCCAGCATTTT. This gives the protein CASSLQGIGSNQPQHF. The full variable domain, rest sourced from reference TRBV5-1 and TRBJ1-5, is KAGVTQTPRYLIKTRGQQVTLSCSPISGHRSVSWYQQTPGQGLQFLFEYFSETQRNKGNFPGRFSGRQFSNSRSEMNVSTLELGDSALYLCASSLQGIGSNQPQHFGDGTRLSIL.

There are a few counts of this clonotype. The V gene is TRBV19, the J gene TRBJ1-5; no firm D call. Trimming shortened V by 5 bases and J by 0 bases, and 8 bases separated the two germline ends. This CDR3 has 14 amino acids. Germline lookup yields CDR1 LNHDA and CDR2 SQIVND (reference sequence). CDR3 DNA sequence: TGTGCCAGTAGTCCCCAGAGTAGCAATCAGCCCCAGCATTTT. Protein product: CASSPQSSNQPQHF. The entire variable domain, with the rest obtained from reference TRBV19 and TRBJ1-5, is as follows: DGGITQSPKYLFRKEGQNVTLSCEQNLNHDAMYWYRQDPGQGLRLIYYSQIVNDFQKGDIAEGYSVSREKKESFPLTVTSAQKNPTAFYLCASSPQSSNQPQHFGDGTRLSIL.

This clonotype has at least ten counts. The V gene is TRBV6-1, the J gene TRBJ2-1; 13 nucleotides align to TRBD2. The length of the CDR3 is 15 residues. CDR1 and CDR2 (germline): MNHNS, SASEGT. V trimming: 6 bases; J trimming: 10 bases; junction bases outside the gene matches: 9. Written as DNA, the CDR3 is TGTGCCAGCAGGGAACTAGCGGGAGGGCTAGGGGAGCAGTTCTTC. This encodes CASRELAGGLGEQFF.

This clonotype was counted only a few times. The V call is TRBV4-1, the J call TRBJ1-6; D might be TRBD1 (5 bases). CDR3 length equals 15 residues. Trimming pared 8 bases from V and 2 bases from J, leaving 13 bases between. CDR1 is MGHRA and CDR2 is YSYEKL in the germline V gene. The CDR3 region has the DNA TGCGCCAGCCGGCGGCCGGGGGCCTATAATTCACCCCTCCACTTT. Protein: CASRRPGAYNSPLHF.

This clonotype turned up a few times. This chain uses TRBV4-1 with TRBJ2-3, with unresolved D. Germline V CDR1 and CDR2: MGHRA, YSYEKL. This CDR3 is 14 amino acids long. Trimming cost V 4 bases and J 2 bases, with 10 bases left between them. CDR3 DNA: TGCGCCAGCAGCCCCGAAACTGTCACAGATACGCAGTATTTT. Its protein is CASSPETVTDTQYF.

Only a few counts were recorded for this clonotype. The chain joins TRBV14 to TRBJ2-1, with TRBD2 identical over 9 bases. CDR1 is SGHDN and CDR2 is FVKESK in the germline V gene. The V segment lost 4 bases and the J segment 4 bases; nucleotides outside the gene matches: 8. The CDR3 has 16 residues. In DNA form, the CDR3 reads TGTGCCAGCAGCCCGTTTAATAGCGGGAGATACAATGAGCAGTTCTTC. Amino acids: CASSPFNSGRYNEQFF.

In this sample, this clonotype turned up a few times. The chain combines TRBV6-4 with TRBJ2-1; the D is unclear. Trimming cost V 3 bases and J 6 bases, with 18 bases left between them. Germline loops: CDR1 MRHNA, CDR2 SNTAGT. CDR3 length: 16 residues. CDR3 DNA sequence: TGTGCCAGCAGTGATCCCTCCGGGCCCAGAGCCAATGAGCAGTTCTTC. This sequence encodes CASSDPSGPRANEQFF.

This clonotype was seen at least ten times. The rearrangement joins TRBV10-2 to TRBJ1-5, with TRBD1 matching over 7 bases. Germline lookup yields CDR1 WSHSY and CDR2 SAAADI. This CDR3 has 14 amino acids. Trimming removed 3 bases from V and 2 bases from J; junction bases left unmatched: 1. CDR3 nucleotide sequence: TGCGCCAGCAGTGACGACAGGGGCAATCAGCCCCAGCATTTT. This sequence encodes CASSDDRGNQPQHF.

This chain uses TRBV5-1 with TRBJ2-7, with D perhaps matching TRBD1 or TRBD2 (5 bases each). CDR1 and CDR2 (germline): SGHRS, YFSETQ. This CDR3 region has 15 residues. The V gene lost 0 bases and the J gene lost 3 bases, with 13 bases spanning the gap. CDR3 DNA: TGCGCCAGCAGCTTGGAGGGACGGAATCTCTACGAGCAGTACTTC. Translating gives CASSLEGRNLYEQYF.

This clonotype was counted a few times. The V call is TRBV11-2, the J call TRBJ2-1, with 11 bases fitting TRBD2. Per germline, CDR1 SGHAT and CDR2 FQNNGV. The V gene end was trimmed by 1 base and the J gene end by 4 bases; junction bases not matched to a gene: 12. This CDR3 is 19 amino acids long. The CDR3 DNA reads as TGTGCCAGCAGCTTAGGTCTCAGGCGACTAGCGGGAAGTTACAATGAGCAGTTCTTC. This translates into CASSLGLRRLAGSYNEQFF. Variable domain in full (rest from reference TRBV11-2 and TRBJ2-1): EAGVAQSPRYKIIEKRQSVAFWCNPISGHATLYWYQQILGQGPKLLIQFQNNGVVDDSQLPKDRFSAERLKGVDSTLKIQPAKLEDSAVYLCASSLGLRRLAGSYNEQFFGPGTRLTVL.

The chain has TRBV2 and TRBJ2-1; D is tentatively TRBD1 or TRBD2 (6 bases each). CDR3 length: 16 residues. Trimming stripped 3 bases from V and 0 bases from J, with 12 bases between. From germline, CDR1 is SNHLY and CDR2 FYNNEI. This CDR3 is CASSDRGASSYNEQFF. The CDR3 coding sequence is TGTGCCAGCAGTGATAGGGGGGCCAGCTCCTACAATGAGCAGTTCTTC.

This clonotype was seen only a few times. The chain is built from TRBV21-1 and TRBJ1-4; the DNA was not used to check the table's D call, TRBD1. TRBV21-1 corresponds to a pseudogene. This CDR3 comprises 16 residues. CDR3 bases: TGTGCCAGCAGCAACCTAGAGGGACAGGCTAATGAAAAACTGTTTTTT. Amino acid sequence: CASSNLEGQANEKLFF.

This clonotype was observed a handful of times. The CDR3 reads CASSQVGGPSYEQYF. The CDR3 coding sequence is TGTGCCAGCAGCCAAGTCGGGGGGCCATCCTACGAGCAGTACTTC. The chain is built from TRBV3-1 and TRBJ2-7; tentative D call: TRBD2 (7 bases). The germline V and J ends were trimmed by 1 base and 1 base, with 11 bases remaining between them. There are 15 residues in the CDR3. Per the germline V gene, CDR1 is LGHDT and CDR2 is YNNKEL (reference sequence).

The table lists this clonotype with a count of one. The rearrangement joins TRBV12-3 or TRBV12-4 to TRBJ2-1; 10 positions match TRBD2. V lost 3 bases and J lost 4; bases outside the gene matches: 3. The CDR3 has 15 amino acids. The CDR3, as DNA: TGTGCCAGCAGTTTTAGTAGCGGGGGGTACAATGAGCAGTTCTTC. Translated: CASSFSSGGYNEQFF.

In this sample, this clonotype turned up a few times. This sequence joins TRBV12-3 or TRBV12-4 and TRBJ2-2; D unresolved. The CDR3 contains 12 residues. Trimming stripped 6 bases from V and 6 bases from J, with 8 bases between. CDR3 DNA sequence: TGTGCCAGCAGGACGGGTCCCGGGGAGCTGTTTTTT. This encodes CASRTGPGELFF.

V gene TRBV6-4 combines with J gene TRBJ2-7; D is uncertain. V was cut by 6 bases and J by 1 base, with 16 bases left in between. The CDR3 runs 15 residues. Per the germline V gene, CDR1 is MRHNA and CDR2 is SNTAGT. CDR3 residues: CASRKPPGGSYEQYF. DNA for the CDR3: TGTGCCAGCAGAAAACCTCCGGGCGGATCCTACGAGCAGTACTTC.

This CDR3 is CSVSEGTDTQYF. CDR3 in DNA: TGCAGCGTTTCGGAGGGCACAGATACGCAGTATTTT. The chain combines TRBV29-1 with TRBJ2-3, with a tentative D call TRBD2 (5 bases). Germline V gives CDR1 SQVTM, CDR2 ANQGSEA. This CDR3 is 12 amino acids long. V was clipped by 5 bases and J by 1 base, with 7 bases between them.

The table lists this clonotype with many counts. This sequence joins TRBV11-3 and TRBJ2-1, with 7 bases matching TRBD1. This CDR3 contains 14 residues. The germline gives CDR1 SGHNT, CDR2 YENEEA. With 5 bases clipped from V and 6 bases from J, the junction kept 7 bases outside the gene matches. In DNA form, the CDR3 reads TGTGCCAGCAGCCACCGACAGGGCACCAATGAGCAGTTCTTC. It translates to CASSHRQGTNEQFF.

This clonotype was recorded at least ten times. This chain joins TRBV12-3 or TRBV12-4 and TRBJ1-1; D is perhaps TRBD1 (5 bases). V was shortened by 4 bases and J by 5 bases, with 14 bases between the two germline ends. The CDR3 extends over 14 amino acids. CDR3 amino acids: CASSSLGGGTEAFF. CDR3 DNA sequence: TGTGCCAGCAGTTCCCTCGGGGGGGGGACTGAAGCTTTCTTT.

This clonotype was observed a handful of times. Here the CDR3 DNA reads TGTGCCAGCAGCTCAATGGGACTAGCGGGGGAGACCCAGTACTTC. As protein: CASSSMGLAGETQYF. The chain couples TRBV7-3 to TRBJ2-5; 13 bases fit TRBD2. The germline CDR1 and CDR2 sequences are SGHTA and FQGTGA. The CDR3 spans 15 residues. The V segment lost 4 bases and the J segment 5 bases; nucleotides outside the gene matches: 4.

The V gene is TRBV6-2 or TRBV6-3, the J gene TRBJ2-2; D remains unclear. Germline assignment: CDR1 MNHEY and CDR2 SVGEGT. Trimming removed 1 base from V and 0 bases from J, with 9 bases in between. The CDR3 runs 16 residues. This CDR3 reads CASSYFSGANTGELFF. The CDR3 DNA reads TGTGCCAGCAGTTACTTCTCGGGTGCGAACACCGGGGAGCTGTTTTTT.

This clonotype was detected ten times or more. The junction shows a germline mismatch at one end, possibly a read error. V gene TRBV3-1 combines with J gene TRBJ2-5; TRBD1 matches at 7 bases. CDR3 length equals 13 residues. The germline V gene encodes CDR1 LGHDT and CDR2 YNNKEL (reference sequence). This CDR3 is CASSPRGRGQQEF. The CDR3 nucleotides read TGTGCCAGCAGCCCCCGGGGAAGGGGACAGCAGGAATTC.

J is TRBJ2-7 and V is TRBV4-2; D is tentatively TRBD1 or TRBD2 (5 bases each). Germline V lookup: CDR1 LGHNA, CDR2 YNFKEQ. Trimming stripped 0 bases from V and 0 bases from J, with 15 bases between. This CDR3 is built from 17 residues. This CDR3 reads CASSQERGRPISYEQYF. CDR3 nucleotides: TGTGCCAGCAGCCAAGAGAGGGGACGCCCTATCTCCTACGAGCAGTACTTC.